This TCR beta chain was sequenced in a study of cytomegalovirus exposure and HLA in healthy donors. In the PCR, 60 Vbeta and 13 Jbeta primers were used. Per the original data handling: Roughly 9.9 million shared chains were among the about 80 million unique TCR beta chains that a later analysis counted. Generated by immunoSEQ multiplex PCR, the TCRdb table keeps only in-frame clones and is missing some. V, J and clone size are taken as reported in that table, and D and trimming were inferred from the DNA itself. Of some 89,000 clones listed, roughly 79% were seen once; the top ten hold 1.5% to 2%. Trimming cost V 3 bases and J 10 bases, with 12 bases left between them. The CDR3 loop spans 12 amino acids. The germline CDR1 and CDR2 sequences are LNHDA and SQIVND (reference sequence). This clone has just a few counts.

The sequenced sample was PBMCs. This receptor was identified in a woman in her thirties in good health and CMV-seronegative. The gene calls are TRBV19 and TRBJ1-1; possible D gene TRBD1, 5 bases. CDR3 DNA: TGTGCCAGTAGTATGTCAGGGCGGCGAGCTTTCTTT. Protein: CASSMSGRRAFF. The entire variable domain, with the rest obtained from reference TRBV19 and TRBJ1-1, is as follows: DGGITQSPKYLFRKEGQNVTLSCEQNLNHDAMYWYRQDPGQGLRLIYYSQIVNDFQKGDIAEGYSVSREKKESFPLTVTSAQKNPTAFYLCASSMSGRRAFFGQGTRLTVV.